Each of the 10 T cell receptor beta chains below was sequenced from the same sample in a study of blood T cell repertoires in COVID-19. Profiling relied on immunoSEQ multiplex PCR, and the TCRdb table lists in-frame clones only, not all of them. The table shows tens of thousands of clones, with roughly 85% occurring only once. The specimen sequenced was peripheral blood. These receptors all stem from a human donor with acute or convalescent COVID-19. The donor label of this sample is uncertain.

By share, this clone ranks as medium-sized (0.01 to 0.1%). The chain links TRBV5-1 to TRBJ1-6; D possibly corresponds to TRBD1 (5 bases). V lost 0 bases, J lost 5 bases, and 6 bases lay in between. This CDR3 contains 14 residues. Germline V gene lookup returns CDR1 SGHRS and CDR2 YFSETQ. Here the CDR3 reads CASSLGQNNSPLHF. The DNA for the CDR3 is TGCGCCAGCAGCTTGGGACAGAATAATTCACCCCTCCACTTT.

The V and J genes are TRBV4-3 and TRBJ2-7; weak D call: TRBD2 (7 bases). Germline V lookup: CDR1 LGHNA, CDR2 YSLEER. V gave up 2 bases and J gave up 7 bases, with 18 bases separating them. This CDR3 has 15 amino acids. The CDR3 sequence: CASSQRAGALWEQYF. In DNA, the CDR3 is TGCGCCAGCAGCCAAAGGGCGGGGGCCTTGTGGGAGCAGTACTTC.

V usage is TRBV5-1 and J usage is TRBJ2-1; no reliable D call. The germline V and J ends were trimmed by 3 bases and 3 bases, with 10 bases remaining between them. CDR3 length: 14 amino acids. CDR1 and CDR2 from the germline V gene are SGHRS and YFSETQ. CDR3 nucleotides: TGCGCCAGCAGCTCCATGCGAGACTACAATGAGCAGTTCTTC. Translation gives CASSSMRDYNEQFF. Together with reference TRBV5-1 and TRBJ2-1, the CDR3 gives the full variable domain: KAGVTQTPRYLIKTRGQQVTLSCSPISGHRSVSWYQQTPGQGLQFLFEYFSETQRNKGNFPGRFSGRQFSNSRSEMNVSTLELGDSALYLCASSSMRDYNEQFFGPGTRLTVL.

The genes are TRBV7-2 and TRBJ2-1, with 8 nucleotides matching TRBD2. The CDR3 is 15 residues long. The ends lost 7 bases at V and 8 bases at J; junction bases unmatched: 13. Germline lookup yields CDR1 SGHTA and CDR2 FQGNSA. As DNA, the CDR3 is TGTGCCAGCAATGGGGGACTAGGCTCTGTGGATGAGCAGTTCTTC. It specifies CASNGGLGSVDEQFF. The full variable domain, in which reference TRBV7-2 and TRBJ2-1 provide the parts outside the CDR3, is GAGVSQSPSNKVTEKGKDVELRCDPISGHTALYWYRQSLGQGLEFLIYFQGNSAPDKSGLPSDRFSAERTGGSVSTLTIQRTQQEDSAVYLCASNGGLGSVDEQFFGPGTRLTVL.

The chain combines TRBV25-1 with TRBJ1-2; D is uncertain. Germline CDR1 reads MGHDK; CDR2 reads SYGVNS. Trimming removed 2 bases from V and 8 bases from J, with 12 bases in between. The CDR3 length is 13 residues. This chain's CDR3 is CASSENLGGGYTF. CDR3 bases: TGTGCCAGCAGTGAAAACCTAGGAGGCGGCTACACCTTC.

This clone was seen a few times. In DNA form, the CDR3 reads TGTGCCAGCAGCCCGGACAGGGGGCTATACGAGCAGTACTTC. It is translated as CASSPDRGLYEQYF. This rearrangement joins TRBV7-9 to TRBJ2-7; 11 bases line up with TRBD1. This CDR3 has 14 residues. The V gene end was trimmed by 5 bases and the J gene end by 4 bases; junction bases not matched to a gene: 4. Per the germline V gene, CDR1 is SEHNR and CDR2 is FQNEAQ (reference sequence).

J is TRBJ1-1 and V is TRBV11-3, with D tentatively TRBD1 (5 bases). Trimming removed 4 bases at V and 4 bases at J, with 16 bases between. The germline gives CDR1 SGHNT, CDR2 YENEEA. This CDR3 contains 15 residues. The CDR3 DNA sequence: TGTGCCAGCAGCTCTTATGGGGGGGTAGCCACTGAAGCTTTCTTT. It specifies CASSSYGGVATEAFF.

This chain joins TRBV11-3 and TRBJ1-1; D gene unclear. The CDR3 consists of 13 residues. Looked up from germline, CDR1 is SGHNT and CDR2 is YENEEA. The V end lost 2 bases, the J end lost 4 bases, and 8 bases lay between the germline ends. The CDR3 loop reads CASSLRWATEAFF. The CDR3 nucleotides read TGTGCCAGCAGCTTAAGGTGGGCCACTGAAGCTTTCTTT.

This chain connects TRBV7-7 to TRBJ1-1; D gene unclear. Germline V lookup: CDR1 SSHAT, CDR2 FNYEAQ (reference sequence). The CDR3 runs 13 residues. V shed 5 bases and J shed 9 bases, with 16 bases lying between them. CDR3 nucleotides: TGTGCCAGCAGCGTAGATACATTTTCCAAAGCTTTCTTT. Translated, it gives CASSVDTFSKAFF.

The chain has TRBV28 and TRBJ2-1, with 10 positions matching TRBD2. The J segment lost 9 bases and the V segment lost 5 bases, leaving 10 bases of the junction unmatched. Germline V gene lookup returns CDR1 MDHEN and CDR2 SYDVKM. CDR3 length: 15 residues. The CDR3 sequence: CASSLRLAGHGEQFF. DNA for the CDR3: TGTGCCAGCAGTCTCAGACTAGCGGGCCACGGTGAGCAGTTCTTC.